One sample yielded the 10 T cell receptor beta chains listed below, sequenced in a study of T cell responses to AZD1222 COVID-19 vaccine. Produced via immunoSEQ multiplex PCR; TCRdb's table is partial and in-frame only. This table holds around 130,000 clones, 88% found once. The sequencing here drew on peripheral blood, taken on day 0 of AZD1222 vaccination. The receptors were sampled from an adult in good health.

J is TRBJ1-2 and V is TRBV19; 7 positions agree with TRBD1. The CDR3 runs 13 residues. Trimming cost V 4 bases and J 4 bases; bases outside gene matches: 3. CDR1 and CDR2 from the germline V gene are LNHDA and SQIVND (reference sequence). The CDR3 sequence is CASSTPGGYGYTF. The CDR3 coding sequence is TGTGCCAGTAGTACACCAGGGGGCTATGGCTACACCTTC.

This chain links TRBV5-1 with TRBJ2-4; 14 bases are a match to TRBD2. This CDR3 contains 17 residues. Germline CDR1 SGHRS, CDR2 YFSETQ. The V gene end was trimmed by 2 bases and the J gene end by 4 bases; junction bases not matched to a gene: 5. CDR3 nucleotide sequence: TGCGCCAGCAGCTTTGGACTAGCGGGGGGCCCAAAAAACATTCAGTACTTC. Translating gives CASSFGLAGGPKNIQYF.

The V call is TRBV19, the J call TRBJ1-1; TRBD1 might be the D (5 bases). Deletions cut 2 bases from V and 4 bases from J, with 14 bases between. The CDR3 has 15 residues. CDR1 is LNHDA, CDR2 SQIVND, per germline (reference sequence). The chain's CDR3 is CASSIIGTGATEAFF. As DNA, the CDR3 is TGTGCCAGTAGTATAATAGGGACCGGGGCCACTGAAGCTTTCTTT. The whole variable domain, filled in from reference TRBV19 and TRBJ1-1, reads DGGITQSPKYLFRKEGQNVTLSCEQNLNHDAMYWYRQDPGQGLRLIYYSQIVNDFQKGDIAEGYSVSREKKESFPLTVTSAQKNPTAFYLCASSIIGTGATEAFFGQGTRLTVV.

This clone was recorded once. The CDR3 loop is CASSRSGGAYEQFF. CDR3 sequence (DNA): TGTGCCAGCAGCCGTAGCGGGGGGGCTTATGAGCAGTTCTTC. The chain uses TRBV11-1 and TRBJ2-1; 11 bases align to TRBD2. The CDR3 loop spans 14 amino acids. The germline gives CDR1 SGHAT, CDR2 FQDESV (reference sequence). V lost 5 bases to trimming and J lost 8 bases; unmatched junction nucleotides: 5.

This chain's CDR3 is CASRSLENSPLHF. CDR3 nucleotide sequence: TGTGCCAGTAGGAGCCTCGAGAATTCACCCCTCCACTTT. V usage is TRBV19 and J usage is TRBJ1-6; D uncertain. Germline V lookup: CDR1 LNHDA, CDR2 SQIVND (reference sequence). With 6 bases removed from V and 7 bases from J, the gap between germline ends came to 10 bases. The CDR3 is 13 amino acids.

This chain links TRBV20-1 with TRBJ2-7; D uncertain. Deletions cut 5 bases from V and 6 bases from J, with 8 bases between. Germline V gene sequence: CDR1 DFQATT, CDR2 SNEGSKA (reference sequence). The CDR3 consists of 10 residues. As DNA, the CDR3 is TGCAGTGCTGGCTTCCCCGAGCAGTACTTC. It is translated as CSAGFPEQYF.

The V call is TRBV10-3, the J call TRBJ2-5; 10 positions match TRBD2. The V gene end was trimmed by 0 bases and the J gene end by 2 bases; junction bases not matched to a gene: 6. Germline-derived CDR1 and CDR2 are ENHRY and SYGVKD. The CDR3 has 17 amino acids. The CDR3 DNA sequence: TGTGCCATCAGTGAGTCGAAAGCGGGGGGGCAGCAAGAGACCCAGTACTTC. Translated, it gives CAISESKAGGQQETQYF.

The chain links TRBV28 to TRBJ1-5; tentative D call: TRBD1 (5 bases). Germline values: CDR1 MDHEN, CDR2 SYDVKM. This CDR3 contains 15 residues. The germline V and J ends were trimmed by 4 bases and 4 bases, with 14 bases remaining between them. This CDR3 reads CASSSFRDRNQPQHF. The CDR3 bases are TGTGCCAGCAGTTCCTTCCGGGACCGAAATCAGCCCCAGCATTTT.

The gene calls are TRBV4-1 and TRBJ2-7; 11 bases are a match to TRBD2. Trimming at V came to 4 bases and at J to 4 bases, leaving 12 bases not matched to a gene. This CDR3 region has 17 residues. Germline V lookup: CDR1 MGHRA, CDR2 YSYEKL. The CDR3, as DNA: TGCGCCAGCAGCCTCGGAGCTACTAGCGGGAGTAGGTACGAGCAGTACTTC. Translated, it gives CASSLGATSGSRYEQYF.

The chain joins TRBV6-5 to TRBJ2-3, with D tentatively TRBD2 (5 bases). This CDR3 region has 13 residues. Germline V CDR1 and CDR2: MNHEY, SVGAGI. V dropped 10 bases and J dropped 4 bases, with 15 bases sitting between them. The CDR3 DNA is TGTGCCACCCTTAGCGATTTGGCAGATACGCAGTATTTT. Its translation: CATLSDLADTQYF.